This T cell receptor (beta chain) emerged from a study of T cells in localized non-small cell lung cancer. Notes on the study in general: Greater blood T cell density accompanied longer overall survival. Paired adjacent lung recovered a median about 60 of the top 100 tumor clones. Uninvolved nearby lung showed the greatest T cell clonality, exceeding that found in tumor.

The germline V gene encodes CDR1 SGHTA and CDR2 FQGNSA. The CDR3 has 16 amino acids. Unmatched junction bases numbered 8, after V lost 1 base and J lost 6 bases. With respect to this clone: Antigen specificity is unknown.

The method was immunoSEQ multiplex PCR; TCRdb's version includes in-frame clones alone and lacks a portion of them. Of more than 20,000 clones in the sample, less than 90% were seen once. The V call is TRBV7-2, the J call TRBJ2-3, with 9 positions matching TRBD1. Material: PBMCs, obtained before any cancer treatment. This receptor was taken from a man between 40 and 69 years old with stage II squamous cell lung carcinoma. The CDR3 DNA sequence: TGTGCCAGCAGCTTAGGCGGGACAGGGTTAGGTGATACGCAGTATTTT. This encodes CASSLGGTGLGDTQYF.